This T cell receptor (beta chain) comes out of a study of monozygotic twins with inflammatory bowel disease. Findings of the study overall: People with IBD had fewer clonotypes in common with others than healthy twins did, especially with disease activity. Findings did not support one strong IBD-associated signal or clonotype. TCRbeta diversity (inverse Simpson) was lower in IBD patients than in healthy co-twins.

This CDR3 contains 16 residues. Germline V gives CDR1 DFQATT, CDR2 SNEGSKA (reference sequence). As regards this clonotype: The antigen is unknown.

Researchers used template switching to add UMIs featuring a 6-nucleotide sample barcode. From its re-call of the 5' RACE reads, TCRdb lists each CDR3 protein once, without DNA. The sample's table shows some 100,000 distinct CDR3 sequences. The sample was blood. J is TRBJ2-2 and V is TRBV20-1; the D call of TRBD1 rests on TCRdb alone, since no DNA is present to check it. This TCR was recovered from a human donor with ulcerative colitis or Crohn's disease, or a healthy co-twin of an affected twin (not recorded which). The CDR3 loop is CSARRPGSSNTGELFF.